The 18 T cell receptor beta chains below were found in one sample sequenced in a study of T cells in Graves' hyperthyroidism and ophthalmopathy. What was amplified from RNA transcripts were TCR beta CDR3 regions. A first-round RT-PCR of the TCR CDR3 used the HTBI primer set. TCRdb called the multiplex PCR reads again in MiXCR, with one record for every CDR3 protein. The sample contains around 250,000 distinct CDR3 sequences, just over 14% of which appear only once. The sample consisted of blood. The receptor source for this set is a woman aged 40 to 50 with Graves' hyperthyroidism that later progressed to Graves' ophthalmopathy.

This clonotype came up many times. This chain joins TRBV27 and TRBJ2-1; possible D gene TRBD2, 5 bases. The CDR3 is 15 residues long. Germline V gene sequence: CDR1 MNHEY, CDR2 SMNVEV (reference sequence). V was clipped by 5 bases and J by 0 bases, with 11 bases between them. The CDR3, as DNA: TGTGCCAGCAGTCAACTAGACCCCTCCTACAATGAGCAGTTCTTC. Translation gives CASSQLDPSYNEQFF.

This clonotype was recorded at least ten times. The V call is TRBV27, the J call TRBJ2-1, with 8 bases identical to TRBD2. V trimming: 8 bases; J trimming: 12 bases; junction bases outside the gene matches: 18. Germline V CDR1 and CDR2: MNHEY, SMNVEV (reference sequence). The CDR3 extends over 15 amino acids. In DNA, the CDR3 is TGTGCCAGCCTGAATGTCGGTAGCGGGATGAAGGGGCAGTTCTTC. Encoded protein: CASLNVGSGMKGQFF.

Ten or more counts support this clonotype. This sequence joins TRBV18 and TRBJ2-1; 11 bases agree with TRBD2. The CDR3 contains 18 residues. The V segment lost 5 bases and the J segment 6 bases; nucleotides outside the gene matches: 15. Germline V lookup: CDR1 KGHSH, CDR2 LQKENI. The CDR3 sequence: CASSDSSGRSSSANEQFF. The CDR3 DNA reads TGTGCCAGCTCAGATTCTAGCGGGAGGTCTTCCTCCGCCAATGAGCAGTTCTTC.

This clonotype was counted at least ten times. The chain combines TRBV15 with TRBJ1-1; D not certain. Germline-derived CDR1 and CDR2 are LNHNV and YYDKDF (reference sequence). The CDR3 is made up of 13 amino acids. Trimming removed 0 bases from V and 6 bases from J, with 8 bases in between. The CDR3: CATSREPLAEAFF. For the CDR3, the DNA is TGTGCCACCAGCAGAGAACCACTGGCTGAAGCTTTCTTT.

This clonotype was found many times. J is TRBJ1-1 and V is TRBV30; maybe TRBD1 (5 bases). The V and J ends lost 4 bases and 5 bases respectively, with 11 bases between them. The CDR3 consists of 12 residues. Per the germline V gene, CDR1 is GTSNPN and CDR2 is SVGIG (reference sequence). For the CDR3, the DNA is TGTGCCTGGAATGGGGGAAAGACTGAAGCTTTCTTT. Encoded protein: CAWNGGKTEAFF.

This clonotype appeared a few times. The rearrangement links TRBV12-3 or TRBV12-4 to TRBJ1-1, with 7 positions matching TRBD1. This CDR3 is 16 amino acids long. J gave up 3 bases and V 3 bases, and 10 bases lay outside the gene matches. CDR3 residues: CASSFRDRGGDTEAFF. The CDR3 DNA is TGTGCCAGCAGTTTCAGGGACAGAGGTGGGGACACTGAAGCTTTCTTT.

The V call is TRBV24-1, the J call TRBJ2-3; TRBD2 aligns across 8 bases. The CDR3 length is 16 residues. Germline V CDR1 and CDR2: KGHDR, SFDVKD. The J segment lost 3 bases and the V segment lost 9 bases, leaving 13 bases of the junction unmatched. The CDR3: CATAMCQREWTDTQYF. CDR3 DNA: TGTGCCACCGCGATGTGTCAGCGGGAGTGGACAGATACGCAGTATTTT.

This clonotype was recorded many times. The CDR3 loop is CASSRGDGRTFF. The DNA for the CDR3 is TGTGCCAGCAGTCGGGGGGACGGCCGGACTTTCTTT. This chain links TRBV6-1 with TRBJ1-1, with a weak D call TRBD1 (5 bases). The CDR3 is made up of 12 amino acids. With 5 bases removed from V and 12 bases from J, the gap between germline ends came to 16 bases. The germline V gene encodes CDR1 MNHNS and CDR2 SASEGT.

This clonotype showed up many times. The rearrangement joins TRBV19 to TRBJ2-7; a possible D gene is TRBD2 (7 bases). The V and J ends lost 5 bases and 3 bases respectively, with 11 bases between them. Germline V gene lookup returns CDR1 LNHDA and CDR2 SQIVND (reference sequence). The CDR3 extends over 13 amino acids. CDR3 region: CASSAGAGYEQYF. The CDR3 region has the DNA TGTGCCAGTAGTGCGGGGGCGGGCTACGAGCAGTACTTC.

This clonotype was counted a few times. The chain recombines TRBV7-8 with TRBJ2-5, with D maybe TRBD1 (5 bases). The CDR3 has 12 amino acids. Per the germline V gene, CDR1 is SGHVS and CDR2 is FQNEAQ. The germline V and J ends were trimmed by 5 bases and 6 bases, with 10 bases remaining between them. The CDR3 spells CASSPSDKTQYF. CDR3 in DNA: TGTGCCAGCAGCCCCTCGGACAAGACCCAGTACTTC.

The chain is built from TRBV5-4 and TRBJ2-2, with D possibly matching TRBD2 (5 bases). Trimming took off 4 bases at V and 3 bases at J, with 13 bases between the two ends. The CDR3 runs to 15 residues. Germline values: CDR1 SGHNT, CDR2 YYREEE (reference sequence). For the CDR3, the DNA is TGTGCCAGCAGCAGACTGGTCGGGGACACCGGGGAGCTGTTTTTT. This codes for CASSRLVGDTGELFF.

This clonotype was recorded many times. This chain uses TRBV28 with TRBJ2-7, with TRBD1 identical over 7 bases. The junction had 17 bases not matched to a gene; V was cut back by 2 bases and J by 4 bases. The CDR3 loop spans 18 amino acids. Germline loops: CDR1 MDHEN, CDR2 SYDVKM. CDR3 amino acids: CASSLPVTPTGKSYEQYF. In nucleotides, the CDR3 is TGTGCCAGCAGTTTACCCGTTACCCCGACAGGGAAATCTTACGAGCAGTACTTC.

The J gene is TRBJ2-7, the V gene TRBV3-1; 7 bases are a match to TRBD1. The ends lost 3 bases at V and 2 bases at J; junction bases unmatched: 4. This CDR3 is 14 amino acids long. The V gene's germline CDR1 is LGHDT and CDR2 YNNKEL (reference sequence). CDR3 DNA: TGTGCCAGCAGCCATGGGGACAGACCCTACGAGCAGTACTTC. This gives the protein CASSHGDRPYEQYF.

This clonotype was counted at least ten times. The rearrangement uses TRBV19 and TRBJ2-7, with D maybe TRBD1 (6 bases). There are 12 residues in the CDR3. V was trimmed by 3 bases and J by 4 bases, leaving 7 bases between them. Germline lookup yields CDR1 LNHDA and CDR2 SQIVND (reference sequence). CDR3 nucleotides: TGTGCCAGTAGTATGAGGGGGTACGAGCAGTACTTC. As protein: CASSMRGYEQYF. Together with reference TRBV19 and TRBJ2-7, the CDR3 gives the full variable domain: DGGITQSPKYLFRKEGQNVTLSCEQNLNHDAMYWYRQDPGQGLRLIYYSQIVNDFQKGDIAEGYSVSREKKESFPLTVTSAQKNPTAFYLCASSMRGYEQYFGPGTRLTVT.

There are a few counts of this clonotype. The chain uses TRBV5-1 and TRBJ1-5; unclear D gene. V was pared by 0 bases and J by 3 bases, with 10 bases between. Germline V CDR1 and CDR2: SGHRS, YFSETQ. This CDR3 has 15 amino acids. CDR3 DNA sequence: TGCGCCAGCAGCTTGGAAGGCAGGCCCAATCAGCCCCAGCATTTT. Protein: CASSLEGRPNQPQHF.

This clonotype was seen repeatedly, ten times or more. The chain employs TRBV4-2 and TRBJ2-2; D uncertain. Germline CDR1 is LGHNA and CDR2 is YNFKEQ. This CDR3 is built from 16 residues. V was clipped by 0 bases and J by 5 bases, with 13 bases between them. Written as DNA, the CDR3 is TGTGCCAGCAGCCAAGAAGGTTTTAGCAGTACCGGGGAGCTGTTTTTT. As protein: CASSQEGFSSTGELFF.

This clonotype appeared a few times. The V gene is TRBV5-4, the J gene TRBJ2-1, with no clear D. The germline CDR1 and CDR2 sequences are SGHNT and YYREEE (reference sequence). The CDR3 runs 16 residues. Trimming pared 1 base from V and 2 bases from J, leaving 13 bases between. The CDR3 nucleotides read TGTGCCAGCAGCTTGTTTTGGGGAAGGGCCTACAATGAGCAGTTCTTC. Its protein is CASSLFWGRAYNEQFF.

In its sample, this clonotype was seen many times. The chain joins TRBV6-1 to TRBJ1-2; D call uncertain. Trimming took off 4 bases at V and 8 bases at J, with 14 bases between the two ends. Germline values: CDR1 MNHNS, CDR2 SASEGT. CDR3 size: 13 residues. CDR3 region: CASSVNTPWGYTF. The CDR3, as DNA: TGTGCCAGCAGTGTCAATACTCCTTGGGGCTACACCTTC.